Detailed here is one TCR beta chain. Antigen: not known. The CDR3 loop spans 14 amino acids. Per germline, CDR1 LGHNA and CDR2 YSLEER. The germline V and J ends were trimmed by 0 bases and 4 bases, with 8 bases remaining between them. TCRdb processed the 5' RACE reads anew with MiXCR; each CDR3 protein has one entry. This sample has fewer than 900,000 distinct CDR3 sequences; roughly 18% occur once, and the top ten carry under 15%. These data come from a study of identical twins. Points from the study as a whole: Out-of-frame alpha sequences common to twins exhibited a surplus of low generation probability.

The same sample was also used in a study of T cells expressing NK-cell markers. That paper adds: Anti-gamma-delta TCR antibody use in several experiments restricted sorting to alpha-beta TCR T cells. The CD3+CD56-NKG2C+ fraction was also led by these clonotypes in a few donors.

V is TRBV4-3 and J is TRBJ2-3; D not certain. This receptor was obtained from a woman aged 18 to 35 in good health. Sequenced: PBMCs. The CDR3 region has the DNA TGCGCCAGCAGCCAAGATGGGCGGCCAGATACGCAGTATTTT. Translating gives CASSQDGRPDTQYF.